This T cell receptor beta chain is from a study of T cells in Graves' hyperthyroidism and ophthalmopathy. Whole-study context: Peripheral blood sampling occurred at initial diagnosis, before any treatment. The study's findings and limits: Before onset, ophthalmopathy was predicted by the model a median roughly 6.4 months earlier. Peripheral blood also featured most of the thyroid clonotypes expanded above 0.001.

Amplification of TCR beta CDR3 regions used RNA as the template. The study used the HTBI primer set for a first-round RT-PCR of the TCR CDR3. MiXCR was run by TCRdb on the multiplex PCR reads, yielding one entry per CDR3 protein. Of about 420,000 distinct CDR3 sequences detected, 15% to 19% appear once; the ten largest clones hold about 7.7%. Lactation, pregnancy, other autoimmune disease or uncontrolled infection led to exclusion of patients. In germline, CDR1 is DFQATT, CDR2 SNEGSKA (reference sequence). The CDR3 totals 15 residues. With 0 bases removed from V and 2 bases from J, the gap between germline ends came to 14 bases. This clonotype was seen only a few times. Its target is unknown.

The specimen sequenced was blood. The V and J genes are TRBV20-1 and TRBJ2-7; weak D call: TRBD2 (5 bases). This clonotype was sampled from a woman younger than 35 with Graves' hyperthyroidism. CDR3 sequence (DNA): TGCAGTGCTAGAGATCCGGAGGAGCTGACCTACGAGCAGTACTTC. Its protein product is CSARDPEELTYEQYF.